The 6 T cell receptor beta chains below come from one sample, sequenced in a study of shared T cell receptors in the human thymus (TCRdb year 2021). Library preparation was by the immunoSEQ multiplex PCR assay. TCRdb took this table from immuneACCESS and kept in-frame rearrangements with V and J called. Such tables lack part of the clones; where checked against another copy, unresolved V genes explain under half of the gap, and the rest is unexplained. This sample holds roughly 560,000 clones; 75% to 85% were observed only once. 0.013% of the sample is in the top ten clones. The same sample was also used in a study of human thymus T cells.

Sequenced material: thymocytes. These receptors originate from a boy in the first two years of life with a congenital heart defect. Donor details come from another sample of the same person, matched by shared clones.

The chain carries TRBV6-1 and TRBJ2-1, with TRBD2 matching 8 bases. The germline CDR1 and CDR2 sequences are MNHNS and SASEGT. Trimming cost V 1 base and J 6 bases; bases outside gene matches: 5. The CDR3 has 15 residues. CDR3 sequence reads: CASSEGAGDGNEQFF. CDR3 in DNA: TGTGCCAGCAGTGAAGGAGCGGGAGATGGCAATGAGCAGTTCTTC.

The CDR3 is CASSVEASLNSYEQYF. The CDR3 bases are TGTGCCAGCAGCGTAGAGGCTAGCCTAAACTCCTACGAGCAGTACTTC. This sequence joins TRBV9 and TRBJ2-7, with D possibly TRBD2 on 5 matching bases. The CDR3 covers 16 residues. Germline-derived CDR1 and CDR2 are SGDLS and YYNGEE. V was trimmed by 0 bases and J by 0 bases, leaving 13 bases between them.

This chain's CDR3 is CASSQSTTSEVWKNLGTGELFF. CDR3 nucleotides: TGCGCCAGCAGCCAATCGACGACTAGCGAAGTGTGGAAAAATCTCGGGACCGGGGAGCTGTTTTTT. The rearrangement links TRBV4-3 to TRBJ2-2; 8 bases match TRBD2. Germline loops: CDR1 LGHNA, CDR2 YSLEER. J gave up 5 bases and V 2 bases, and 25 bases lay outside the gene matches. The CDR3 extends over 22 amino acids.

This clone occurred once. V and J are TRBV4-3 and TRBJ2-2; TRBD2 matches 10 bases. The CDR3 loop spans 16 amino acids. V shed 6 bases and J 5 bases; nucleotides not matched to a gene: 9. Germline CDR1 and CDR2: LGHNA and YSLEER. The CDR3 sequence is CASRPTGTSETGELFF. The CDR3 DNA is TGCGCCAGCAGACCAACCGGGACTAGCGAAACCGGGGAGCTGTTTTTT.

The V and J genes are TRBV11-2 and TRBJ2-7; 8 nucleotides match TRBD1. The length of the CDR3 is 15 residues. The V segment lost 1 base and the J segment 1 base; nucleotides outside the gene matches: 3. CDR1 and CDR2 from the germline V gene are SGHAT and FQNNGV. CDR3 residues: CASSLAWTGSYEQYF. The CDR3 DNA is TGTGCCAGCAGCTTAGCTTGGACAGGGTCCTACGAGCAGTACTTC.

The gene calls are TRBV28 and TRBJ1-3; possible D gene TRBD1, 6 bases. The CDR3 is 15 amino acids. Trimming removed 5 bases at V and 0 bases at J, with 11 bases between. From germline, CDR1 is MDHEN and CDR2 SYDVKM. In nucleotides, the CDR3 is TGTGCCAGCAGTAAGACAGGTGGCTCTGGAAACACCATATATTTT. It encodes CASSKTGGSGNTIYF. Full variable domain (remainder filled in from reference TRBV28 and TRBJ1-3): DVKVTQSSRYLVKRTGEKVFLECVQDMDHENMFWYRQDPGLGLRLIYFSYDVKMKEKGDIPEGYSVSREKKERFSLILESASTNQTSMYLCASSKTGGSGNTIYFGEGSWLTVV.